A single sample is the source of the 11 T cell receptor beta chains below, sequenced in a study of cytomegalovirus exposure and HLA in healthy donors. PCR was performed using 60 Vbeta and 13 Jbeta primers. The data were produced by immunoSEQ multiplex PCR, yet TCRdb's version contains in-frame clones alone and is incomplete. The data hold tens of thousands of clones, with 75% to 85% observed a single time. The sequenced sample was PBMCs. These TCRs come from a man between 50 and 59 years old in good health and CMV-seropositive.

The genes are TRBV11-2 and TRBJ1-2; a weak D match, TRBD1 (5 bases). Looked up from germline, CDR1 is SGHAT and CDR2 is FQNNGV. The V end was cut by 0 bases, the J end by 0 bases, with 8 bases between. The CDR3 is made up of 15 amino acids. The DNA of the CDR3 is TGTGCCAGCAGCTTAGAGGGCAGGGCTAACTATGGCTACACCTTC. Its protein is CASSLEGRANYGYTF.

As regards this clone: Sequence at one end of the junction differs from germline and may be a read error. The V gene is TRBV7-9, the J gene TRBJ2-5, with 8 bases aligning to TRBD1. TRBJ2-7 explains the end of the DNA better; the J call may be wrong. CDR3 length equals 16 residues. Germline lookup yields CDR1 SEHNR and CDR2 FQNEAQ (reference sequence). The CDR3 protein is CSSSPTSGTGSYEQYF. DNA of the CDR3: TGTTCCAGCAGCCCAACTTCCGGGACAGGCTCCTACGAGCAGTACTTC.

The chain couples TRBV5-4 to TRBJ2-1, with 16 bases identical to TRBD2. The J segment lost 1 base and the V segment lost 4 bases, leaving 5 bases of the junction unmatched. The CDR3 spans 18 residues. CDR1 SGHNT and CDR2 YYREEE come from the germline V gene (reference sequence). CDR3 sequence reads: CASSPGTSGRESYNEQFF. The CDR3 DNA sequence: TGTGCCAGCAGCCCAGGGACTAGCGGGAGGGAGTCCTACAATGAGCAGTTCTTC. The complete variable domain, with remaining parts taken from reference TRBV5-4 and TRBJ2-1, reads ETGVTQSPTHLIKTRGQQVTLRCSSQSGHNTVSWYQQALGQGPQFIFQYYREEENGRGNFPPRFSGLQFPNYSSELNVNALELDDSALYLCASSPGTSGRESYNEQFFGPGTRLTVL.

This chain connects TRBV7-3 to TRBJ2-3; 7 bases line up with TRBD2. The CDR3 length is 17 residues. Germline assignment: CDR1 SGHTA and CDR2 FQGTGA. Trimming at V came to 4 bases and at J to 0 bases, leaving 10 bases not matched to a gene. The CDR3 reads CASSWLGAGVSTDTQYF. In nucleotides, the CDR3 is TGTGCCAGCAGCTGGCTTGGCGCGGGGGTTAGCACAGATACGCAGTATTTT. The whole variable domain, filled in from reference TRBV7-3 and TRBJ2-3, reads GAGVSQTPSNKVTEKGKYVELRCDPISGHTALYWYRQSLGQGPEFLIYFQGTGAADDSGLPNDRFFAVRPEGSVSTLKIQRTERGDSAVYLCASSWLGAGVSTDTQYFGPGTRLTVL.

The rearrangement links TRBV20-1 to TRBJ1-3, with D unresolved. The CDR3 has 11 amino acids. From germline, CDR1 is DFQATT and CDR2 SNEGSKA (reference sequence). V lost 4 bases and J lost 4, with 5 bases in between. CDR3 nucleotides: TGCAGTGCTACGGAGGGAAACACCATATATTTT. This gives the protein CSATEGNTIYF.

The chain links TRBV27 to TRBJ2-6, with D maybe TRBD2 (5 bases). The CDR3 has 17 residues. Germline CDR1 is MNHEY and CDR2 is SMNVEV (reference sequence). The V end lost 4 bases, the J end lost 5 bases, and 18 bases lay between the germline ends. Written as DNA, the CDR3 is TGTGCCAGCAGTTCCGCGGGCCGGACCAAGCGGGCCAACGTCCTGACTTTC. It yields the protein CASSSAGRTKRANVLTF.

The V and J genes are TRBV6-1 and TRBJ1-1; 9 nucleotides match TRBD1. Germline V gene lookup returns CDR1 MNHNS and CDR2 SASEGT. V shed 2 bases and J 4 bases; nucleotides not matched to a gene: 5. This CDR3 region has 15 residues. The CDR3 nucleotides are TGTGCCAGCAGTGAAAGCTGGACAGGGGTCACTGAAGCTTTCTTT. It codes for CASSESWTGVTEAFF.

CDR3 protein: CASSSTFEAEQPQHF. DNA of the CDR3: TGTGCCAGCAGTTCCACTTTCGAGGCTGAACAGCCCCAGCATTTT. This chain links TRBV6-5 with TRBJ1-5; no clear D. This CDR3 comprises 15 residues. Germline lookup yields CDR1 MNHEY and CDR2 SVGAGI. V lost 4 bases, J lost 7 bases, and 17 bases lay in between.

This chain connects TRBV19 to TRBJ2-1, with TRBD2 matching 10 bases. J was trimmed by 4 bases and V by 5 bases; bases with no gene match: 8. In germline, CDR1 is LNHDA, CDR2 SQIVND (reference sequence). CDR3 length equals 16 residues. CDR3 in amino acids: CASSPLSSGRYNEQFF. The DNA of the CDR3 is TGTGCCAGTAGTCCTCTGTCTAGCGGGAGATACAATGAGCAGTTCTTC.

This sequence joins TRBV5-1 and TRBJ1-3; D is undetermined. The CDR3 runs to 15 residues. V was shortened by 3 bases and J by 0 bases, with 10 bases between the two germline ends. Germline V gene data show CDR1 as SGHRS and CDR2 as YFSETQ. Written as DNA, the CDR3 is TGCGCCAGCAGCTCCGACATAAACTCTGGAAACACCATATATTTT. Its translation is CASSSDINSGNTIYF.

The CDR3: CASSPQGETQYF. CDR3 DNA sequence: TGTGCCAGCAGTCCCCAGGGGGAGACCCAGTACTTC. The chain carries TRBV27 and TRBJ2-5; D possibly corresponds to TRBD1 (6 bases). The germline V and J ends were trimmed by 5 bases and 5 bases, with 9 bases remaining between them. Germline-derived CDR1 and CDR2 are MNHEY and SMNVEV (reference sequence). The CDR3 contains 12 residues.